These 8 T cell receptor beta chains were all obtained from the same sample, sequenced in a study of blood T cells in healthy people across ages (dated by TCRdb to between 2015 and 2017). Library prep was done by 5' RACE. The reads were generated on an Illumina HiSeq 2500. A second roughly 6 to 12 cycle PCR used a sample-barcoded 5' primer and a J-beta primer mix. Starting from the raw public reads, TCRdb applied fastp trimming at Q25, assembled clones with MiXCR and retained in-frame beta chains. Rows are combined by CDR3 protein, so each entry shows the most common genes and DNA. Within this sample are approximately 690,000 distinct CDR3 sequences, with roughly 58% of them counted one time only. Clones ranked in the top ten supply around 37% of the sample. The sample comprised blood. The receptors were sampled from a man in his sixties in good health.

The V and J genes are TRBV29-1 and TRBJ2-4, with D possibly being TRBD2 (7 bases). The DNA matches TRBJ2-5 better at its end, which makes the J call doubtful. Germline V lookup: CDR1 SQVTM, CDR2 ANQGSEA. This CDR3 comprises 14 residues. The CDR3 region is CSVGEGGGRETQYF. The CDR3 DNA follows: TGCAGCGTTGGAGAAGGCGGGGGCCGAGAGACCCAGTACTTC.

The chain has TRBV5-1 and TRBJ1-1, with D tentatively TRBD1 (6 bases). The CDR3 has 15 residues. Germline CDR1 is SGHRS and CDR2 is YFSETQ. Trimming removed 3 bases at V and 0 bases at J, with 12 bases between. The CDR3 region has the DNA TGCGCCAGCAGCTGGTATGGGGGGCTGAACACTGAAGCTTTCTTT. Its protein product is CASSWYGGLNTEAFF. The whole variable domain, remainder taken from reference TRBV5-1 and TRBJ1-1, is KAGVTQTPRYLIKTRGQQVTLSCSPISGHRSVSWYQQTPGQGLQFLFEYFSETQRNKGNFPGRFSGRQFSNSRSEMNVSTLELGDSALYLCASSWYGGLNTEAFFGQGTRLTVV.

In the case of this clonotype: At one end the junction does not follow the germline gene, possibly because of a read error. The chain has TRBV7-2 and TRBJ2-4; D might be TRBD1 or TRBD2, each matching 7 bases. Germline values: CDR1 SGHTA, CDR2 FQGNSA. This CDR3 comprises 16 residues. DNA for the CDR3: TGTGCCAACAGCTTACAGGCTACAGGGGAGGGGAACATTCAGTACTTC. Protein product: CANSLQATGEGNIQYF.

The CDR3 reads CASSWGTGIDYEQYF. DNA of the CDR3: TGTGCCAGCAGCTGGGGGACAGGGATTGACTACGAGCAGTACTTC. V and J are TRBV5-6 and TRBJ2-7; 9 bases fit TRBD1. The CDR3 sequence is 15 residues long. The trim removed 3 bases at V and 3 bases at J, leaving 7 bases unmatched. Germline V gives CDR1 SGHDT, CDR2 YYEEEE.

This chain uses TRBV5-1 with TRBJ2-7; D may be TRBD1 (6 bases). The CDR3 is 14 amino acids. In germline, CDR1 is SGHRS, CDR2 YFSETQ. V was pared by 4 bases and J by 2 bases, with 13 bases between. CDR3 in amino acids: CASSPPGDPYEQYF. The DNA of the CDR3 is TGCGCCAGCAGCCCTCCAGGGGACCCCTACGAGCAGTACTTC. Full variable domain (missing parts from reference TRBV5-1 and TRBJ2-7): KAGVTQTPRYLIKTRGQQVTLSCSPISGHRSVSWYQQTPGQGLQFLFEYFSETQRNKGNFPGRFSGRQFSNSRSEMNVSTLELGDSALYLCASSPPGDPYEQYFGPGTRLTVT.

The rearrangement joins TRBV3-1 to TRBJ1-2; no clear D gene. The CDR3 totals 17 residues. V lost 0 bases and J lost 4, with 18 bases in between. From germline, CDR1 is LGHDT and CDR2 YNNKEL (reference sequence). The CDR3 nucleotides are TGTGCCAGCAGCCAAGATCAGGCAGCTGAATATAGCTATGGCTACACCTTC. Protein sequence: CASSQDQAAEYSYGYTF.

This clonotype was detected only a few times. One end of the junction does not line up with germline, which may come from a read error. The chain has TRBV20-1 and TRBJ2-1; 9 positions agree with TRBD2. The CDR3 covers 14 residues. Germline CDR1 is DFQATT and CDR2 is SNEGSKA (reference sequence). The CDR3 loop is CSPSGASSYNEQFF. In DNA, the CDR3 is TGCAGTCCTAGCGGGGCCAGCTCCTACAATGAGCAGTTCTTC.

This clonotype was found a few times. The chain recombines TRBV20-1 with TRBJ1-1; 7 bases are shared with TRBD1. The CDR3 has 12 amino acids. After removal of 8 bases from V and 4 bases from J, the junction contained 7 bases not matched to a gene. Per germline, CDR1 DFQATT and CDR2 SNEGSKA (reference sequence). The CDR3 loop reads CSPTGRGTEAFF. CDR3 DNA sequence: TGCAGTCCGACAGGGAGGGGCACTGAAGCTTTCTTT.